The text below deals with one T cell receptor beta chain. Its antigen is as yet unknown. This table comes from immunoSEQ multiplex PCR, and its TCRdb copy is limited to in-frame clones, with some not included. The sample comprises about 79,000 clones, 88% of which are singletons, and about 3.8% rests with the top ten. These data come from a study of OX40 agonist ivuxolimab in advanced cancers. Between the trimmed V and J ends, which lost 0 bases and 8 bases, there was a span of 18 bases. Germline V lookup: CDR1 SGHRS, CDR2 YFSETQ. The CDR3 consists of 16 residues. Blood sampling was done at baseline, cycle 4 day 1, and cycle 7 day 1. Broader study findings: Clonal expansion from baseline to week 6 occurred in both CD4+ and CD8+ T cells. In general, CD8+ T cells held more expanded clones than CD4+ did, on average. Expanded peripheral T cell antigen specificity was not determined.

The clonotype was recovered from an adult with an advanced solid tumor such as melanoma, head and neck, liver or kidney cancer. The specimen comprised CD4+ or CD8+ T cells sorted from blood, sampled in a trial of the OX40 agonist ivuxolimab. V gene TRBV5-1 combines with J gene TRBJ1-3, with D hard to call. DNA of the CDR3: TGCGCCAGCAGCTTGGGACCCACCCGGGAACGAGACACCATATATTTT. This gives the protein CASSLGPTRERDTIYF.